The clone carrying this T cell receptor (beta chain) was counted only a few times. Its antigen remains unknown. The record originates from a study of CD8 T cells in ankylosing spondylitis. Overall study results and limits: In ankylosing spondylitis patients, matched synovial fluid reportedly showed significant enrichment of disease-linked clones. A TCR beta motif made of fewer than 10 highly homologous variants seemed typical of ankylosing spondylitis blood.

It was by quantitative 5'-RACE with molecular barcodes that TCR beta libraries were made. TCRdb reprocessed the 5' RACE reads with MiXCR, giving one entry per CDR3 protein. The data show a few hundred thousand distinct CDR3 sequences, roughly 18% seen once. Germline values: CDR1 SGHAT, CDR2 FQNNGV. V was pared by 0 bases and J by 8 bases, with 16 bases between. This CDR3 is 15 amino acids long. The chain couples TRBV11-2 to TRBJ1-2; tentative D call: TRBD1 (6 bases). The source is a male donor with ankylosing spondylitis. The sample taken for sequencing was blood, either unsorted or a sorted T cell fraction (not recorded which). CDR3 DNA: TGTGCCAGCAGCTTAGATCCGGCCAGAGACAGGGGCTACACCTTC. It encodes CASSLDPARDRGYTF.